The 17 T cell receptor beta chains below all came from one sample that was sequenced in a study of blood T cell repertoires in COVID-19. Clones were sequenced by immunoSEQ multiplex PCR, and TCRdb holds only the in-frame ones, with some missing. The sample gives about 93,000 clones, around four fifths of which show up once; roughly 16% is in the top ten. The sequencing sample was made of peripheral blood. These receptors all come from a human donor in a cohort sampled during active COVID-19.

The rearrangement links TRBV29-1 to TRBJ1-1, with 9 bases aligning to TRBD1. The CDR3 is made up of 14 amino acids. Germline V gene lookup returns CDR1 SQVTM and CDR2 ANQGSEA. After removal of 7 bases from V and 4 bases from J, the junction contained 10 bases not matched to a gene. For the CDR3, the DNA is TGCAGCGCCAGGACAGGGGTAAAGGGCACTGAAGCTTTCTTT. Translating gives CSARTGVKGTEAFF.

The chain has TRBV6-5 and TRBJ2-2, with 11 bases aligning to TRBD2. This CDR3 is 16 amino acids long. The V gene end was trimmed by 2 bases and the J gene end by 6 bases; junction bases not matched to a gene: 5. Per the germline V gene, CDR1 is MNHEY and CDR2 is SVGAGI. For the CDR3, the DNA is TGTGCCAGCAGTTACGGACTAGCGGGTTTCCCCGGGGAGCTGTTTTTT. Protein sequence: CASSYGLAGFPGELFF.

The chain employs TRBV11-2 and TRBJ2-1, with 8 bases fitting TRBD2. This CDR3 spans 16 amino acids. With V trimmed by 5 bases and J by 7 bases, 13 bases remained unmatched. From germline, CDR1 is SGHAT and CDR2 FQNNGV. The CDR3 sequence: CASSPRGGSGTNEQFF. In DNA, the CDR3 is TGTGCCAGCAGCCCGCGGGGTGGTAGCGGGACAAATGAGCAGTTCTTC.

This clone was seen ten or more times. The rearrangement joins TRBV9 to TRBJ2-1; 8 nucleotides line up with TRBD2. The CDR3 loop spans 18 amino acids. J gave up 5 bases and V 3 bases, and 16 bases lay outside the gene matches. Germline CDR1 reads SGDLS; CDR2 reads YYNGEE. For the CDR3, the DNA is TGTGCCAGCAGCGGCCGGGGGGGAATTTTTGGGACTGACAATGAGCAGTTCTTC. It is translated as CASSGRGGIFGTDNEQFF.

The chain has TRBV4-2 and TRBJ2-6; 7 bases fit TRBD1. CDR1 LGHNA and CDR2 YNFKEQ come from the germline V gene. The trim removed 0 bases at V and 0 bases at J, leaving 8 bases unmatched. This CDR3 has 19 amino acids. The CDR3 protein is CASSQDQPGGSSGANVLTF. CDR3 in DNA: TGTGCCAGCAGCCAAGATCAACCAGGGGGAAGCTCTGGGGCCAACGTCCTGACTTTC.

CDR3 sequence reads: CASGGQAGGFYGYTF. In DNA, the CDR3 is TGTGCCAGCGGCGGGCAGGCAGGGGGCTTCTATGGCTACACCTTC. The rearrangement uses TRBV9 and TRBJ1-2, with TRBD1 identical over 8 bases. The CDR3 contains 15 residues. From germline, CDR1 is SGDLS and CDR2 YYNGEE. V was pared by 7 bases and J by 4 bases, with 12 bases of the junction left unmatched.

The chain links TRBV28 to TRBJ2-7; 9 positions agree with TRBD2. The CDR3 spans 15 residues. The J segment lost 0 bases and the V segment lost 5 bases, leaving 5 bases of the junction unmatched. The germline gives CDR1 MDHEN, CDR2 SYDVKM. CDR3 amino acids: CASSSYSGSSYEQYF. CDR3 nucleotide sequence: TGTGCCAGCAGTAGCTATAGCGGGAGCTCCTACGAGCAGTACTTC. The full variable domain, its missing parts supplied by reference TRBV28 and TRBJ2-7, is DVKVTQSSRYLVKRTGEKVFLECVQDMDHENMFWYRQDPGLGLRLIYFSYDVKMKEKGDIPEGYSVSREKKERFSLILESASTNQTSMYLCASSSYSGSSYEQYFGPGTRLTVT.

The rearrangement uses TRBV7-2 and TRBJ2-2; D ambiguous. This CDR3 is 12 amino acids long. Trimming cost V 1 base and J 7 bases, with 4 bases left between them. Per the germline V gene, CDR1 is SGHTA and CDR2 is FQGNSA. CDR3 sequence reads: CASSLESGELFF. The CDR3 coding sequence is TGTGCCAGCAGCTTAGAGAGCGGGGAGCTGTTTTTT.

The V call is TRBV27, the J call TRBJ1-1; no definite D call. The germline V gene encodes CDR1 MNHEY and CDR2 SMNVEV (reference sequence). This CDR3 is built from 14 residues. Trimming stripped 1 base from V and 7 bases from J, with 13 bases between. This CDR3 reads CASSLYGQPREAFF. CDR3 coding DNA: TGTGCCAGCAGTTTATATGGGCAGCCTCGTGAAGCTTTCTTT.

V gene TRBV19 combines with J gene TRBJ1-5; the D is unclear. Trimming pared 5 bases from V and 4 bases from J, leaving 9 bases between. The CDR3 has 13 residues. Germline V gene lookup returns CDR1 LNHDA and CDR2 SQIVND (reference sequence). The DNA for the CDR3 is TGTGCCAGTAGTCGAGCGGGGAATCAGCCCCAGCATTTT. Translated: CASSRAGNQPQHF.

This clone was detected many times. The chain's CDR3 is CASSPRLAGSYEQYF. Written as DNA, the CDR3 is TGTGCCAGCAGCCCAAGGCTAGCCGGCTCCTACGAGCAGTACTTC. The chain combines TRBV6-8 with TRBJ2-7; perhaps TRBD2 as D (5 bases). Germline values: CDR1 MNHGY, CDR2 SAAAGT. The V gene lost 6 bases and the J gene lost 0 bases, with 15 bases spanning the gap. This CDR3 is 15 amino acids long.

The chain uses TRBV5-1 and TRBJ2-4; 13 bases align to TRBD2. Germline V gene lookup returns CDR1 SGHRS and CDR2 YFSETQ. Unmatched junction bases numbered 12, after V lost 0 bases and J lost 9 bases. The CDR3 is 18 residues long. Written as DNA, the CDR3 is TGCGCCAGCAGCTTGGGACTAGCGGGAGGTGGGGTTGGGTTCATTCAGTACTTC. Amino acids: CASSLGLAGGGVGFIQYF.

V and J are TRBV9 and TRBJ2-1; D is perhaps TRBD2 (5 bases). This CDR3 contains 13 residues. Looked up from germline, CDR1 is SGDLS and CDR2 is YYNGEE. V was cut by 3 bases and J by 6 bases, with 10 bases left in between. DNA of the CDR3: TGTGCCAGCAGCGGGACTCCCCTCAATGAGCAGTTCTTC. Amino acids: CASSGTPLNEQFF.

V is TRBV7-9 and J is TRBJ1-6; the D gene is possibly TRBD1 (5 bases). The CDR3 length is 14 residues. The V end lost 6 bases, the J end lost 5 bases, and 11 bases lay between the germline ends. The germline CDR1 and CDR2 sequences are SEHNR and FQNEAQ (reference sequence). CDR3 bases: TGTGCCAGCAGACGCGACAGAGATAATTCACCCCTCCACTTT. Amino acids: CASRRDRDNSPLHF.

The rearrangement links TRBV11-2 to TRBJ2-7, with 10 bases that match TRBD1. CDR3 length: 15 amino acids. The J segment lost 5 bases and the V segment lost 5 bases, leaving 9 bases of the junction unmatched. Germline assignment: CDR1 SGHAT and CDR2 FQNNGV. The CDR3 coding sequence is TGTGCCAGCAGCCGGACCGGGACAGGGGAACACGAGCAGTACTTC. Translating it yields CASSRTGTGEHEQYF. Based on the CDR3 plus reference TRBV11-2 and TRBJ2-7, the full variable domain is EAGVAQSPRYKIIEKRQSVAFWCNPISGHATLYWYQQILGQGPKLLIQFQNNGVVDDSQLPKDRFSAERLKGVDSTLKIQPAKLEDSAVYLCASSRTGTGEHEQYFGPGTRLTVT.

The chain employs TRBV24-1 and TRBJ2-7; the D gene is possibly TRBD1 (6 bases). The germline CDR1 and CDR2 sequences are KGHDR and SFDVKD. The length of the CDR3 is 15 residues. V was pared by 2 bases and J by 5 bases, with 15 bases between. The CDR3 DNA follows: TGTGCCACCAGTGATTCCGGGACACCTGTAAACGAGCAGTACTTC. It translates to CATSDSGTPVNEQYF.

The chain links TRBV2 to TRBJ2-2, with D possibly being TRBD2 (5 bases). The CDR3 sequence is 14 residues long. Trimming left V 2 bases short and J 2 bases short, with 6 bases between. CDR1 is SNHLY, CDR2 FYNNEI, per germline. As DNA, the CDR3 is TGTGCCAGCAGTGAACGGGAAAACACCGGGGAGCTGTTTTTT. It is translated as CASSERENTGELFF.